These 12 T cell receptor beta chains share one sample of origin, sequenced in a study of blood T cell repertoires in COVID-19. Measured with immunoSEQ multiplex PCR; TCRdb has only the in-frame clones, and not every one. The sample consists of about 140,000 clones, more than 80% of them appearing once. Sequences were obtained from peripheral blood. The receptors come from a human donor in a cohort sampled during active COVID-19.

CDR3 residues: CSVEVNHRVGGYTF. CDR3 coding DNA: TGCAGCGTTGAGGTGAATCACAGGGTTGGAGGCTACACCTTC. The V and J genes are TRBV29-1 and TRBJ1-2; a possible D gene is TRBD1 (6 bases). This CDR3 has 14 amino acids. Between the trimmed V and J ends, which lost 3 bases and 8 bases, there was a span of 19 bases. Germline-derived CDR1 and CDR2 are SQVTM and ANQGSEA.

J is TRBJ1-6 and V is TRBV7-2; D is ambiguous. Per germline, CDR1 SGHTA and CDR2 FQGNSA. The V gene lost 1 base and the J gene lost 6 bases, with 13 bases spanning the gap. There are 16 residues in the CDR3. In DNA form, the CDR3 reads TGTGCCAGCAGCTTAGGAAAGGCCCGGGGTAATTCACCCCTCCACTTT. It encodes CASSLGKARGNSPLHF.

The chain's CDR3 is CASSLGGRETQYF. The CDR3 bases are TGCGCCAGCAGCTTGGGAGGGAGAGAGACCCAGTACTTC. The rearrangement uses TRBV5-1 and TRBJ2-5; D may be TRBD2 (5 bases). The V end was cut by 0 bases, the J end by 4 bases, with 7 bases between. Germline lookup yields CDR1 SGHRS and CDR2 YFSETQ. The CDR3 covers 13 residues.

The chain combines TRBV7-3 with TRBJ1-1; D gene uncertain. V was pared by 5 bases and J by 1 base, with 8 bases between. There are 13 residues in the CDR3. Germline CDR1 and CDR2: SGHTA and FQGTGA. For the CDR3, the DNA is TGTGCCAGCAGCCTCAAGAGGAACACTGAAGCTTTCTTT. Translating gives CASSLKRNTEAFF.

J is TRBJ2-5 and V is TRBV5-5; 9 positions match TRBD2. The V gene end was trimmed by 4 bases and the J gene end by 0 bases; junction bases not matched to a gene: 7. CDR1 is SGHKS and CDR2 is YYEKEE in the germline V gene (reference sequence). There are 16 residues in the CDR3. The CDR3 is CASSLGLATYQETQYF. The CDR3 coding sequence is TGTGCCAGCAGCCTCGGACTAGCGACCTACCAAGAGACCCAGTACTTC.

V is TRBV6-1 and J is TRBJ2-7; D ambiguous. Looked up from germline, CDR1 is MNHNS and CDR2 is SASEGT. V was cut by 4 bases and J by 1 base, with 8 bases left in between. CDR3 length: 13 amino acids. The CDR3 DNA is TGTGCCAGCAGTGCAGCGAGTTCCTACGAGCAGTACTTC. This gives the protein CASSAASSYEQYF.

This clone was observed a few times. J is TRBJ1-2 and V is TRBV5-8; D is undetermined. V gave up 4 bases and J gave up 4 bases, with 5 bases separating them. Germline V lookup: CDR1 SGHTS, CDR2 YDEGEE. The CDR3 covers 11 residues. The CDR3 here is CASSRVYGYTF. CDR3 in DNA: TGTGCCAGCAGCCGTGTCTATGGCTACACCTTC.

The chain has TRBV27 and TRBJ1-4, with D perhaps TRBD1 (5 bases). The V gene lost 6 bases and the J gene lost 6 bases, with 14 bases spanning the gap. The CDR3 is 14 residues long. Per the germline V gene, CDR1 is MNHEY and CDR2 is SMNVEV (reference sequence). Here the CDR3 reads CASSRPGRDEKLFF. Written as DNA, the CDR3 is TGTGCCAGCAGCCGACCAGGGAGGGATGAAAAACTGTTTTTT.

This clone was counted between two and nine times. The chain recombines TRBV6-6 with TRBJ1-5; TRBD1 might be the D (6 bases). The CDR3 totals 15 residues. Trimming stripped 8 bases from V and 5 bases from J, with 19 bases between. CDR1 MNHNY and CDR2 SVGAGI come from the germline V gene (reference sequence). CDR3 sequence: CASGDSGTLHQPQHF. The CDR3 nucleotides read TGTGCCAGCGGGGATTCCGGGACACTTCATCAGCCCCAGCATTTT.

The V gene is TRBV19, the J gene TRBJ1-1, with 7 bases fitting TRBD1. From germline, CDR1 is LNHDA and CDR2 SQIVND (reference sequence). The V gene end was trimmed by 8 bases and the J gene end by 1 base; junction bases not matched to a gene: 10. CDR3 length equals 15 residues. CDR3 nucleotides: TGTGCCAGTGCCAGACAGGGCGTGAGGAACACTGAAGCTTTCTTT. Translating it yields CASARQGVRNTEAFF.

The chain recombines TRBV7-9 with TRBJ1-1; no reliable D call. Germline loops: CDR1 SEHNR, CDR2 FQNEAQ (reference sequence). The CDR3 runs 11 residues. The V gene lost 3 bases and the J gene lost 3 bases, with 2 bases spanning the gap. In nucleotides, the CDR3 is TGTGCCAGCAGCTTCGACACTGAAGCTTTCTTT. This gives the protein CASSFDTEAFF. Variable domain in full (rest from reference TRBV7-9 and TRBJ1-1): DTGVSQNPRHKITKRGQNVTFRCDPISEHNRLYWYRQTLGQGPEFLTYFQNEAQLEKSRLLSDRFSAERPKGSFSTLEIQRTEQGDSAMYLCASSFDTEAFFGQGTRLTVV.

This clone was recorded once. The CDR3, as DNA: TGTGCCAGCAGCACCGGGACAAATAATGAAAAACTGTTTTTT. Translating gives CASSTGTNNEKLFF. The genes are TRBV7-2 and TRBJ1-4; tentatively, D is TRBD1 (6 bases). Trimming took off 5 bases at V and 4 bases at J, with 11 bases between the two ends. This CDR3 has 14 residues. The germline V gene encodes CDR1 SGHTA and CDR2 FQGNSA.